Shown below are 19 T cell receptor beta chains from a single sample sequenced in a study of T cell responses to AZD1222 COVID-19 vaccine. This table comes from immunoSEQ multiplex PCR, and its TCRdb copy is limited to in-frame clones, with some not included. The table records 150,000 to 200,000 clones, more than 85% of them present only once. The sequencing here drew on peripheral blood, taken on day 0 of AZD1222 vaccination. The receptor set was obtained from an adult in good health.

This chain connects TRBV30 to TRBJ2-7; the D call may be TRBD1 or TRBD2 (6 bases each). Deletions cut 3 bases from V and 4 bases from J, with 13 bases between. CDR1 is GTSNPN, CDR2 SVGIG, per germline (reference sequence). The CDR3 loop spans 13 amino acids. As DNA, the CDR3 is TGTGCCTGGAGAGTGGGGGGCGCGTACGAGCAGTACTTC. Protein product: CAWRVGGAYEQYF.

The chain joins TRBV12-5 to TRBJ1-1, with D perhaps matching TRBD1 (6 bases). The germline CDR1 and CDR2 sequences are LGHNT and FRNRAP. CDR3 length: 13 residues. The ends were cut back, 6 bases at V and 1 base at J, with 9 bases in the middle. CDR3 sequence: CASGRQANTEAFF. CDR3 bases: TGTGCTAGTGGCCGACAGGCGAACACTGAAGCTTTCTTT. The whole variable domain, remainder taken from reference TRBV12-5 and TRBJ1-1, is DARVTQTPRHKVTEMGQEVTMRCQPILGHNTVFWYRQTMMQGLELLAYFRNRAPLDDSGMPKDRFSAEMPDATLATLKIQPSEPRDSAVYFCASGRQANTEAFFGQGTRLTVV.

The chain couples TRBV7-9 to TRBJ2-3; 8 bases agree with TRBD2. V lost 3 bases to trimming and J lost 8 bases; unmatched junction nucleotides: 10. This CDR3 is built from 15 residues. CDR1 is SEHNR and CDR2 is FQNEAQ in the germline V gene (reference sequence). The CDR3 nucleotides are TGTGCCAGCAGCTTTGTAGCGGGGTCAGAAGGTACGCAGTATTTT. This gives the protein CASSFVAGSEGTQYF.

This chain connects TRBV18 to TRBJ2-7; no clear D. Trimming pared 3 bases from V and 3 bases from J, leaving 9 bases between. This CDR3 has 13 residues. From germline, CDR1 is KGHSH and CDR2 LQKENI. CDR3 in amino acids: CASSPGESYEQYF. CDR3 coding DNA: TGTGCCAGCTCACCCGGAGAAAGCTACGAGCAGTACTTC.

This chain links TRBV4-1 with TRBJ2-7; D may be TRBD2 (5 bases). The V and J ends lost 3 bases and 3 bases respectively, with 12 bases between them. Germline V gene lookup returns CDR1 MGHRA and CDR2 YSYEKL. The CDR3 covers 14 residues. In DNA form, the CDR3 reads TGCGCCAGCAGCCATGCAGGACTTAGCTACGAGCAGTACTTC. Translating it yields CASSHAGLSYEQYF.

This rearrangement joins TRBV10-3 to TRBJ1-2; the D is unclear. Trimming cost V 4 bases and J 5 bases, with 11 bases left between them. This CDR3 region has 13 residues. Germline V gene lookup returns CDR1 ENHRY and CDR2 SYGVKD. CDR3 amino acids: CAISVFRIYGYTF. The CDR3 nucleotides are TGTGCCATCAGTGTGTTCAGGATTTATGGCTACACCTTC.

The sample holds one count of this clone. This chain connects TRBV9 to TRBJ1-4; 7 bases agree with TRBD1. CDR1 and CDR2 from the germline V gene are SGDLS and YYNGEE. The CDR3 covers 15 residues. V lost 4 bases, J lost 7 bases, and 10 bases stayed unmatched. The CDR3 nucleotides are TGTGCCAGCAGCCCAGGACAGGCCCTCGGTGAAAAACTGTTTTTT. It is translated as CASSPGQALGEKLFF.

Concerning this clone itself: The junction and the germline gene differ at one end; a read error may be behind it. This chain links TRBV7-2 with TRBJ2-5; D may be TRBD2 (6 bases). This CDR3 comprises 14 residues. CDR1 is SGHTA, CDR2 FQGNSA, per germline. The CDR3 here is CASSPGGGLETQYF. CDR3 DNA sequence: TGTGCCAGCAGCCCCGGTGGAGGGCTAGAGACTCAGTACTTC.

The V gene is TRBV4-1, the J gene TRBJ1-1; no clear D. The germline CDR1 and CDR2 sequences are MGHRA and YSYEKL. This CDR3 has 14 amino acids. V was trimmed by 5 bases and J by 5 bases, leaving 15 bases between them. As DNA, the CDR3 is TGCGCCAGCAGCGTGGGCCTTCTTGGGACTGAAGCTTTCTTT. This gives the protein CASSVGLLGTEAFF.

The chain joins TRBV7-9 to TRBJ1-1; tentatively, D is TRBD1 (6 bases). The CDR3 has 13 amino acids. V lost 7 bases and J lost 5, with 14 bases in between. Germline V lookup: CDR1 SEHNR, CDR2 FQNEAQ (reference sequence). The CDR3 bases are TGTGCCAGCAAGGAGGGGGAGGGAACTGAAGCTTTCTTT. Translating it yields CASKEGEGTEAFF.

V and J are TRBV7-8 and TRBJ1-2; no clear D. This CDR3 is built from 12 residues. The V end was cut by 5 bases, the J end by 2 bases, with 6 bases between. Per germline, CDR1 SGHVS and CDR2 FQNEAQ. Here the CDR3 reads CASSTKNYGYTF. Written as DNA, the CDR3 is TGTGCCAGCAGCACAAAGAACTATGGCTACACCTTC.

The genes are TRBV30 and TRBJ1-5; possibly TRBD1 for D (6 bases). CDR1 and CDR2 (germline): GTSNPN, SVGIG (reference sequence). V dropped 1 base and J dropped 5 bases, with 15 bases sitting between them. This CDR3 has 15 residues. The CDR3 here is CAWSGPGTSYQPQHF. The CDR3 DNA is TGTGCCTGGAGTGGTCCCGGGACATCATATCAGCCCCAGCATTTT.

The chain uses TRBV5-4 and TRBJ1-4; TRBD1 agrees at 9 bases. V was clipped by 5 bases and J by 4 bases; unmatched bases: 6. Germline CDR1 and CDR2: SGHNT and YYREEE (reference sequence). The CDR3 contains 15 residues. The CDR3 nucleotides are TGTGCCAGCAGGGCCGGGACAGGGAATAATGAAAAACTGTTTTTT. Protein sequence: CASRAGTGNNEKLFF.

The V gene is TRBV20-1, the J gene TRBJ2-6; D is perhaps TRBD2 (6 bases). The CDR3 consists of 14 residues. Trimming shortened V by 3 bases and J by 4 bases, and 10 bases separated the two germline ends. The germline CDR1 and CDR2 sequences are DFQATT and SNEGSKA (reference sequence). CDR3 region: CSASVAGGANVLTF. The DNA for the CDR3 is TGCAGTGCTAGTGTGGCGGGAGGGGCCAACGTCCTGACTTTC.

This clone was seen only once. The chain carries TRBV5-5 and TRBJ2-7; TRBD1 matches at 8 bases. V shed 5 bases and J 0 bases; nucleotides not matched to a gene: 10. The CDR3 runs 16 residues. Germline V CDR1 and CDR2: SGHKS, YYEKEE (reference sequence). CDR3 loop: CASSPDGTGSSYEQYF. The CDR3 DNA reads as TGTGCCAGCAGTCCAGATGGGACAGGAAGCTCCTACGAGCAGTACTTC.

The rearrangement uses TRBV18 and TRBJ1-5, with TRBD1 identical over 10 bases. The CDR3 consists of 15 residues. J gave up 3 bases and V 4 bases, and 3 bases lay outside the gene matches. CDR1 is KGHSH and CDR2 is LQKENI in the germline V gene. The CDR3 here is CASSRDRGLNQPQHF. As DNA, the CDR3 is TGTGCCAGCTCACGTGACAGGGGGCTCAATCAGCCCCAGCATTTT. Variable domain in full (rest from reference TRBV18 and TRBJ1-5): NAGVMQNPRHLVRRRGQEARLRCSPMKGHSHVYWYRQLPEEGLKFMVYLQKENIIDESGMPKERFSAEFPKEGPSILRIQQVVRGDSAAYFCASSRDRGLNQPQHFGDGTRLSIL.

The chain uses TRBV19 and TRBJ1-1; 8 bases match TRBD1. The CDR3 has 14 residues. Trimming took 7 bases from V and 5 from J; bases not matched to a gene: 9. CDR1 and CDR2 from the germline V gene are LNHDA and SQIVND (reference sequence). CDR3 amino acids: CASKSRGRQTEAFF. The CDR3 nucleotides are TGTGCCAGTAAGAGCAGGGGGCGACAGACTGAAGCTTTCTTT.

V gene TRBV6-5 combines with J gene TRBJ2-7; tentative D call: TRBD1 (5 bases). This CDR3 comprises 13 residues. Trimming removed 5 bases at V and 4 bases at J, with 12 bases between. CDR1 is MNHEY and CDR2 is SVGAGI in the germline V gene. DNA of the CDR3: TGTGCCAGCAGTCACGACAGCCCTTACGAGCAGTACTTC. Protein product: CASSHDSPYEQYF.

This chain uses TRBV5-4 with TRBJ1-2, with TRBD1 as a possible D gene (5 bases). Germline CDR1 and CDR2: SGHNT and YYREEE (reference sequence). This CDR3 has 16 amino acids. V lost 4 bases and J 0 bases, leaving 16 bases between the germline ends. CDR3 amino acids: CASSLRGNIANYGYTF. The DNA for the CDR3 is TGTGCCAGCAGCCTCCGGGGCAATATAGCTAACTATGGCTACACCTTC. Full variable domain (remainder filled in from reference TRBV5-4 and TRBJ1-2): ETGVTQSPTHLIKTRGQQVTLRCSSQSGHNTVSWYQQALGQGPQFIFQYYREEENGRGNFPPRFSGLQFPNYSSELNVNALELDDSALYLCASSLRGNIANYGYTFGSGTRLTVV.